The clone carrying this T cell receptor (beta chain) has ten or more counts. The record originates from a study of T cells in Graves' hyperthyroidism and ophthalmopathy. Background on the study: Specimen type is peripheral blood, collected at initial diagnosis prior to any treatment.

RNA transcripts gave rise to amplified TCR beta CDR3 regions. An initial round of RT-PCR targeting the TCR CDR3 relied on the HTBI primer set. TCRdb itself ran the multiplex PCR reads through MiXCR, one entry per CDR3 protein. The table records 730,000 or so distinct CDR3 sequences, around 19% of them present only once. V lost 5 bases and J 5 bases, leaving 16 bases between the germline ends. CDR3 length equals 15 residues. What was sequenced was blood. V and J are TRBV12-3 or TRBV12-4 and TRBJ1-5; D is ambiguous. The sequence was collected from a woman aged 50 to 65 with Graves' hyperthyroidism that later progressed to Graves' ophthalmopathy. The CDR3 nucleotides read TGTGCCAGCAGTCCGGAAAGTGGGAGGGATCAGCCCCAGCATTTT. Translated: CASSPESGRDQPQHF.